The 2 T cell receptor beta chains below come from one sample, sequenced in a study of cytomegalovirus exposure and HLA in healthy donors. Primers included in the PCR were 60 Vbeta and 13 Jbeta primers. Only in-frame clones appear in the TCRdb table, and some are missing; sequencing was by immunoSEQ multiplex PCR. The top ten clones hold under 2.5% of a sample with over 75,000 clones, around 71% of them seen once. The sample consisted of PBMCs. The origin of the receptors is a man between 25 and 39 years old in good health and CMV-seronegative.

The chain joins TRBV7-2 to TRBJ1-1; D not resolved. Germline CDR1 reads SGHTA; CDR2 reads FQGNSA. There are 14 residues in the CDR3. Trimming removed 5 bases at V and 1 base at J, with 11 bases between. CDR3 protein: CASSPRSSNTEAFF. DNA for the CDR3: TGTGCCAGCAGCCCCCGTTCCTCGAACACTGAAGCTTTCTTT.

This clone has only a few counts. CDR3 DNA: TGCAGTGCTAAGTACAGTGAAAAACTGTTTTTT. Protein product: CSAKYSEKLFF. The chain employs TRBV20-1 and TRBJ1-4; D remains unclear. V was trimmed by 4 bases and J by 7 bases, leaving 7 bases between them. From germline, CDR1 is DFQATT and CDR2 SNEGSKA (reference sequence). The length of the CDR3 is 11 residues.